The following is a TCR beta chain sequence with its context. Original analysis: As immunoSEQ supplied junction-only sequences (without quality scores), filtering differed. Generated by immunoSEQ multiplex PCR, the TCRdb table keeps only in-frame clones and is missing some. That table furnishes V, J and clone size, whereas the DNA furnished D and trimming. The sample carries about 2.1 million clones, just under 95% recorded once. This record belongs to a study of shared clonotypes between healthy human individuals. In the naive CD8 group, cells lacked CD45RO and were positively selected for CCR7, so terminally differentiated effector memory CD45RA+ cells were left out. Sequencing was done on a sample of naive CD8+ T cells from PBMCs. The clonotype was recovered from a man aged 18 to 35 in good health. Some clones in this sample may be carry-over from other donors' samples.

CDR3 residues: CASSLTDTNEKLFF. CDR3 nucleotide sequence: TGTGCCAGCAGTTTGACAGATACTAATGAAAAACTGTTTTTT. V is TRBV28 and J is TRBJ1-4, with D perhaps TRBD1 (5 bases). CDR1 MDHEN and CDR2 SYDVKM come from the germline V gene. This CDR3 has 14 amino acids. Trimming removed 3 bases from V and 2 bases from J, with 7 bases in between. Full variable domain (missing parts from reference TRBV28 and TRBJ1-4): DVKVTQSSRYLVKRTGEKVFLECVQDMDHENMFWYRQDPGLGLRLIYFSYDVKMKEKGDIPEGYSVSREKKERFSLILESASTNQTSMYLCASSLTDTNEKLFFGSGTQLSVL.